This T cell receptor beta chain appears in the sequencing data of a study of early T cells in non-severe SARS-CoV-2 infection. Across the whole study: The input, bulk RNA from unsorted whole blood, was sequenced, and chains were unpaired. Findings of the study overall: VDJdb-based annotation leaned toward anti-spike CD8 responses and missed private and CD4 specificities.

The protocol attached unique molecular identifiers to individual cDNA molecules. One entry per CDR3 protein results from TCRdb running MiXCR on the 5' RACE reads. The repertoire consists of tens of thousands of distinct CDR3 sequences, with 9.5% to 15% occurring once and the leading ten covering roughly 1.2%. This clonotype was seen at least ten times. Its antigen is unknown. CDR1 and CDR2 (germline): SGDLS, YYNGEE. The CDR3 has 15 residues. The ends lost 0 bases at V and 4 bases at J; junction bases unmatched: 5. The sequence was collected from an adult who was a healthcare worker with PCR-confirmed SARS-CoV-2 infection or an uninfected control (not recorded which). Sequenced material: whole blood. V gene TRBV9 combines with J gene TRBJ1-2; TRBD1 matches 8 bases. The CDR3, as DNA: TGTGCCAGCAGCGTAGGGGTGACAGGGGCCTATGGCTACACCTTC. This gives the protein CASSVGVTGAYGYTF.